The rows below give T cell receptor beta chains drawn from one sample of a study of cytomegalovirus exposure and HLA in healthy donors. Profiling relied on immunoSEQ multiplex PCR, and the TCRdb table lists in-frame clones only, not all of them. In total, the table holds about 88,000 clones. The sequenced sample was PBMCs. These receptors came from a girl aged 10-17 years in good health and CMV-seropositive. Each CDR3 is given with its conserved first and last residue. A D gene is named only where the DNA matches it firmly.

>TRBV4-2|TRBJ1-3|TRBD1
TGTGCCAGCAGCCAAGGGACAGGTGCTTCTGGAAACACCATATATTTT
CASSQGTGASGNTIYF
>TRBV13|TRBJ1-2|.
TGTGCCAGCAGCTTAGCAGGATATGGCTACACCTTC
CASSLAGYGYTF
>TRBV5-1|TRBJ1-1|TRBD1
TGCGCCAGCAGGGTAGCAAGACAGGGCGATCAAGCTTTCTTT
CASRVARQGDQAFF
>TRBV7-9|TRBJ1-5|.
TGTGCCAGCAGCTTAGTAGGTCAGGGAGGTCTCTATCAGCCCCAGCATTTT
CASSLVGQGGLYQPQHF
>TRBV7-7|TRBJ2-3|.
TGTGCTAGCAGCTTAATAGCGGCAGATACGCAGTATTTT
CASSLIAADTQYF
>TRBV9|TRBJ1-1|.
TGTGCCAGCAGCGTAGGTCGTGGAGACACTGAAGCTTTCTTT
CASSVGRGDTEAFF
>TRBV4-3|TRBJ1-5|.
TGCGCCAGCAGCCAAGATTGGACTCTCAGCAATCAGCCCCAGCATTTT
CASSQDWTLSNQPQHF
>TRBV7-9|TRBJ2-1|.
TGTGCCAGCAGCTTACGCAGATACAATGAGCAGTTCTTC
CASSLRRYNEQFF
>TRBV11-2|TRBJ1-5|TRBD1
TGTGCCAGCAGCTTGAGGTGCTCGGGACAGGGGGCAGAACAGCCCCAGCATTTT
CASSLRCSGQGAEQPQHF
>TRBV23-1|TRBJ1-1|.
TGCGCCAGCAGTCAAGAGACAGGCCTCAGCTTCGTGAACACTGAAGCTTTCTTT
CASSQETGLSFVNTEAFF
>TRBV6-5|TRBJ1-2|.
TGTGCCAGCAGTTACTCGAGCGGCGTCCCCCCTTATGGCTACACCTTC
CASSYSSGVPPYGYTF
>TRBV7-2|TRBJ1-2|.
TGTGCCAGCAGCCCAAACCTAGCGCCGTCCCATGGCTACACCTTC
CASSPNLAPSHGYTF
>TRBV7-9|TRBJ2-1|.
TGTGCCAGCAGCTTATCAGGGATATCCGACAATGAGCAGTTCTTC
CASSLSGISDNEQFF
>TRBV9|TRBJ2-2|TRBD2
TGTGCCAGCAGCGTAGCGGCGGGGGGGCTGCGGGAGCTGTTTTTT
CASSVAAGGLRELFF
>TRBV6-5|TRBJ2-5|TRBD2
TGTGCCAGCAGCCAAGGGACTAGCGGTCAAGAGACCCAGTACTTC
CASSQGTSGQETQYF
>TRBV7-9|TRBJ1-1|.
TGTGCCAGCAGTTCGCCCCGAGACACTGAAGCTTTCTTT
CASSSPRDTEAFF
>TRBV29-1|TRBJ1-5|.
TGCAGCGTTCGTCCAGGGGGCAATCAGCCCCAGCATTTT
CSVRPGGNQPQHF
>TRBV6-5|TRBJ1-2|.
TGTGCCAGCAGACAGACGAACTATGGCTACACCTTC
CASRQTNYGYTF
>TRBV5-1|TRBJ2-5|.
TGCGCCAGCAGCTGGAGGGGGCTCGGCCAAGAGACCCAGTACTTC
CASSWRGLGQETQYF
>TRBV6-6|TRBJ2-3|TRBD2
TGTGCCAGCAGTTACTCGATATGGCGGGGGAGGTATACGCAGTATTTT
CASSYSIWRGRYTQYF
>TRBV2|TRBJ2-2|TRBD2
TGTGCCAGCCGCCTAAGCGGGGGGGATACCGGGGAGCTGTTTTTT
CASRLSGGDTGELFF
>TRBV13|TRBJ2-6|.
TGTGCCAGCAGCTTAGAGGGGGAGGCCAACGTCCTGACTTTC
CASSLEGEANVLTF
>TRBV25-1|TRBJ2-2|TRBD1
TGTGCCAGCAGTGAATGGAGTGGGGGGGACAGGGTTCACGGGGAGCTGTTTTTT
CASSEWSGGDRVHGELFF
>TRBV4-3|TRBJ2-2|TRBD2
TGCGCCAGCAGCCAAACACACTGGGCGGGGGGATCGAACACCGGGGAGCTGTTTTTT
CASSQTHWAGGSNTGELFF
>TRBV5-4|TRBJ1-6|TRBD1
TGTGCCAGCAGCGCCTCCGGGACAGGCACTTCACCCCTCCACTTT
CASSASGTGTSPLHF
>TRBV7-9|TRBJ2-1|.
TGTGCCAGCAGCTCCCAGTGGGCCTACTACAATGAGCAGTTCTTC
CASSSQWAYYNEQFF
>TRBV4-3|TRBJ2-2|.
TGCGCCAGCAGCCAAGATTCCCGGGGGAACACCGGGGAGCTGTTTTTT
CASSQDSRGNTGELFF
>TRBV29-1|TRBJ2-7|.
TGCAGCGTCCTTGCCCAGGGGTCCCCGTCCTTC
CSVLAQGSPSF
>TRBV29-1|TRBJ1-2|TRBD1
TGCAGCGTTGATCTTCCCGCTAGGACAGGGACTCCATATGGCTACACCTTC
CSVDLPARTGTPYGYTF
>TRBV7-2|TRBJ2-1|TRBD2
TGTGCCAGCAGCTTAGGACTAGCCCAGGCTGAGCAGTTCTTC
CASSLGLAQAEQFF
>TRBV30|TRBJ1-2|.
TGTGCCTGGAGTGGCTCGGTACGAGGCTACACCTTC
CAWSGSVRGYTF
>TRBV2|TRBJ1-2|.
TGTGCCAGCAGTGCGGGTCTATATGGCTACACCTTC
CASSAGLYGYTF
>TRBV2|TRBJ2-3|TRBD2
TGTGCCAGCTGGCCCCCCGGGGGGACCACAGATACGCAGTATTTT
CASWPPGGTTDTQYF
>TRBV4-2|TRBJ2-7|.
TGTGCCAGCAGCCAAGATGGGCTAGCGAAAGAGCAGTACTTC
CASSQDGLAKEQYF
>TRBV5-4|TRBJ2-7|.
TGTGCCAGCAGCTTCGGAGACAGCGAGCAGTACTTC
CASSFGDSEQYF
>TRBV6-5|TRBJ2-7|TRBD1
TGTGCCAGCAGTTATGGACAGGGGCCCTACGAGCAGTACTTC
CASSYGQGPYEQYF
>TRBV9|TRBJ2-1|.
TGTGCCAGCAGCGTAGGGGGTCCTAGCGATGAGCAGTTCTTC
CASSVGGPSDEQFF
>TRBV27|TRBJ2-7|TRBD2
TGTGCCAGCAGTGAAAGGACTAGTATCTACGAGCAGTACTTC
CASSERTSIYEQYF
>TRBV19|TRBJ1-1|TRBD1
TGTGCCAGTAGTCTGATCCCGACAGGGGGGAACACTGAAGCTTTCTTT
CASSLIPTGGNTEAFF
>TRBV5-4|TRBJ1-1|.
TGTGCCAGCACCACACAGGGTAAGAACACTGAAGCTTTCTTT
CASTTQGKNTEAFF
>TRBV6-5|TRBJ2-1|TRBD1
TGTGCCAGCAAAAAAGGGGACAGCTCCGACAATGAGCAGTTCTTC
CASKKGDSSDNEQFF
>TRBV6-5|TRBJ2-7|.
TGTGCCAGCAGTTACAGGGAGGTCTACGAGCAGTACTTC
CASSYREVYEQYF
>TRBV30|TRBJ1-1|.
TGTGCCTGGAGTGTTCTCGGGGGGAGGGTGGGGGAAGATTTCTTT
CAWSVLGGRVGEDFF
>TRBV15|TRBJ1-1|.
TGTGCCACCAGCAGGGCGAGTCTAGAGGCGGGTACTGAAGCTTTCTTT
CATSRASLEAGTEAFF
>TRBV9|TRBJ2-3|TRBD2
TGTGCCAGCAGCGTAGCGTGGCGCGGGGGTGATACGCAGTATTTT
CASSVAWRGGDTQYF
>TRBV4-3|TRBJ1-6|.
TGCGCCAGCAGCCAAGCTCTAGTGGACTCCTATAATTCACCCCTCCACTTT
CASSQALVDSYNSPLHF
>TRBV30|TRBJ1-1|.
TGTGCCTGGAGTCCGAGGGTCGCTGAAGCTTTCTTT
CAWSPRVAEAFF
>TRBV6-5|TRBJ1-1|.
TGTGCCAGCAGTTTTGGGGACTTGGTGGGCACTGAAGCTTTCTTT
CASSFGDLVGTEAFF
>TRBV2|TRBJ2-7|TRBD2
TGTGCCAGCAGTTTTTGGACTAGTACTGTCGAGCAGTACTTC
CASSFWTSTVEQYF
>TRBV6-5|TRBJ1-1|.
TGTGCCAGCAGCCAACAGGGTGAAGGTACTGAAGCTTTCTTT
CASSQQGEGTEAFF
>TRBV4-1|TRBJ1-1|.
TGCGCCAGCAGCCAACCCGACAGAAACACTGAAGCTTTCTTT
CASSQPDRNTEAFF
>TRBV5-3|TRBJ2-7|.
TGTGCCAGAAGCTTGGGAGAATGCACCTCCTACGAGCAGTACTTC
CARSLGECTSYEQYF